Below are 5 T cell receptor beta chains sequenced from a single sample in a study of blood T cell repertoires in COVID-19. Sequencing used immunoSEQ multiplex PCR; TCRdb keeps in-frame clones, though not all of them. The sample contains 15,000 to 20,000 clones, about 85% of which appear only once. Specimen: peripheral blood. The receptors were sampled from a man aged 45 to 65 with active COVID-19.

This clone was seen a single time. The chain recombines TRBV27 with TRBJ2-1; D gene uncertain. The length of the CDR3 is 14 residues. Trimming removed 2 bases from V and 3 bases from J, with 8 bases in between. Germline V CDR1 and CDR2: MNHEY, SMNVEV (reference sequence). CDR3 in amino acids: CASSLEIGYNEQFF. CDR3 in DNA: TGTGCCAGCAGTTTAGAGATCGGCTACAATGAGCAGTTCTTC.

This clone was detected a few times. V and J are TRBV28 and TRBJ1-5, with D uncertain. Per germline, CDR1 MDHEN and CDR2 SYDVKM. Trimming pared 2 bases from V and 1 base from J, leaving 15 bases between. The CDR3 sequence is 17 residues long. The CDR3 region is CASSLRSSGTSNQPQHF. The CDR3 DNA sequence: TGTGCCAGCAGTTTACGCTCATCAGGTACAAGCAATCAGCCCCAGCATTTT.

V is TRBV11-3 and J is TRBJ2-5; TRBD2 matches at 12 bases. V lost 3 bases, J lost 5 bases, and 4 bases stayed unmatched. This CDR3 comprises 15 residues. The germline V gene has CDR1 SGHNT and CDR2 YENEEA. The CDR3 reads CASSFSSGRVETQYF. As DNA, the CDR3 is TGTGCCAGCAGCTTTTCTAGCGGGAGGGTTGAGACCCAGTACTTC.

The V call is TRBV4-3, the J call TRBJ2-5; TRBD2 matches at 15 bases. With V trimmed by 0 bases and J by 4 bases, 3 bases remained unmatched. The CDR3 is 17 amino acids. Germline-derived CDR1 and CDR2 are LGHNA and YSLEER. CDR3 region: CASSQERGLAGGETQYF. The CDR3 coding sequence is TGCGCCAGCAGCCAAGAACGGGGACTAGCGGGAGGAGAGACCCAGTACTTC.

V usage is TRBV7-2 and J usage is TRBJ1-3; D is undetermined. CDR1 SGHTA and CDR2 FQGNSA come from the germline V gene. V was cut by 0 bases and J by 0 bases, with 9 bases left in between. The CDR3 spans 16 residues. The CDR3, as DNA: TGTGCCAGCAGCTTAGCTTCCGCTAGCTCTGGAAACACCATATATTTT. It encodes CASSLASASSGNTIYF.